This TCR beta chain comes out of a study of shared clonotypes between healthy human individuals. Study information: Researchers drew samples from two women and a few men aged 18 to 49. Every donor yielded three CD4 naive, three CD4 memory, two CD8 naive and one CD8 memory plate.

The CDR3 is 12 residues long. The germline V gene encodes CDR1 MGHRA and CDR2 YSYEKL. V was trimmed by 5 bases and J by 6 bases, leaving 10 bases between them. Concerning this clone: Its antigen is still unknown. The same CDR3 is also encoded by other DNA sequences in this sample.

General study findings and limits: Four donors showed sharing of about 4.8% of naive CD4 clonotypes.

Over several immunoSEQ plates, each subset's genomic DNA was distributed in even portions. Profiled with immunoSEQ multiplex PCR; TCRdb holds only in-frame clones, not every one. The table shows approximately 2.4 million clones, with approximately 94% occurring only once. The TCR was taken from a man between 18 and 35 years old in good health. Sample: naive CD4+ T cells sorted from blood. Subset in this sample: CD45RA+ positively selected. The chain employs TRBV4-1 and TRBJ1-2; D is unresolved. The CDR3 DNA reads TGCGCCAGCAGCAATCGGCAGAATGGCTACACCTTC. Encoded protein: CASSNRQNGYTF.